The TCR beta chain under discussion was sequenced for a study of blood T cell repertoires in COVID-19. Across the whole study: Donors in the United States, Italy and Spain gave samples during acute or convalescent COVID-19. From T cells, B-cell-depleted T cells, or PBMCs came the material, which was cDNA or gDNA.

The protocol was immunoSEQ multiplex PCR, while the TCRdb copy is restricted to in-frame clones and leaves out a portion. In the table there are over 250,000 clones, 80% to 95% of which are singletons. This clone has a single count. The CDR3 has 14 residues. CDR1 is SQVTM and CDR2 is ANQGSEA in the germline V gene. V and J are TRBV29-1 and TRBJ1-1, with a tentative D call TRBD1 (6 bases). Material: PBMCs or T cells enriched from blood (not recorded which). The source of this sequence is a woman aged 25-40 years who had recovered from COVID-19. The CDR3 sequence is CRATTGNLDTEAFF. CDR3 coding DNA: TGCAGGGCAACCACAGGGAATCTAGACACTGAAGCTTTCTTT.